These T cell receptor beta chains were read from a single sample in a study of memory CD4+ T cells and cytomegalovirus serostatus. Sequencing was performed with immunoSEQ multiplex PCR; in TCRdb, only in-frame clones are kept and a portion is missing. The profile shows about 52,000 clones, about 83% of them singletons. Sequencing was carried out using memory CD4+ T cells from blood. The receptors shown here come from an adult in good health and CMV-seropositive. The CDR3 runs from the conserved cysteine through the conserved F or W. A D gene is named only where the DNA matches it firmly. Not all rows give a size; the values are once, few, many and, for expanded clones, a class.

d_call clone_size cdr3_length j_call v_call cdr3_aa cdr3_nt
NA NA 14 TRBJ1-2 TRBV5-4 CASTSGGSVYGYTF TGTGCCAGCACCTCTGGGGGGTCGGTTTATGGCTACACCTTC
NA NA 15 TRBJ1-5 TRBV7-2 CASSLGQGKDQPQHF TGTGCCAGCAGCTTAGGGCAGGGAAAAGATCAGCCCCAGCATTTT
NA NA 12 TRBJ1-1 TRBV6-1 CAMGIANTEAFF TGTGCCATGGGGATAGCGAACACTGAAGCTTTCTTT
TRBD2 once 15 TRBJ2-3 TRBV7-3 CASSRGGKRTDTQYF TGTGCCAGCAGCCGCGGGGGGAAGAGGACAGATACGCAGTATTTT
NA NA 15 TRBJ1-1 TRBV29-1 CSAPPQGTMNTEAFF TGCAGCGCCCCCCCGCAGGGGACCATGAACACTGAAGCTTTCTTT
NA NA 12 TRBJ2-3 TRBV29-1 CSSQISTDTQYF TGCAGCTCGCAAATCAGCACAGATACGCAGTATTTT
TRBD1 NA 14 TRBJ1-1 TRBV7-2 CAELVGTGNTEAFF TGTGCAGAACTGGTAGGGACAGGGAACACTGAAGCTTTCTTT
NA NA 14 TRBJ1-2 TRBV28 CASSFQTNNYGYTF TGTGCCAGCAGTTTTCAGACGAATAACTATGGCTACACCTTC
NA NA 14 TRBJ1-5 TRBV28 CASRGTVGDQPQHF TGTGCCAGCAGGGGGACGGTTGGCGATCAGCCCCAGCATTTT
NA NA 15 TRBJ1-2 TRBV11-2 CASSSIQGANYGYTF TGTGCCAGCAGCTCAATACAGGGAGCTAACTATGGCTACACCTTC
NA NA 14 TRBJ1-1 TRBV6-1 CASSGDIRNTEAFF TGTGCCAGCAGTGGGGACATTAGAAACACTGAAGCTTTCTTT
NA few 14 TRBJ2-3 TRBV28 CASSSLGSTDTQYF TGTGCCAGCAGTTCCCTAGGGAGCACAGATACGCAGTATTTT
NA NA 13 TRBJ2-7 TRBV4-2 CASSPNLGSRQYF TGTGCCAGCAGCCCGAATCTAGGGTCTCGGCAGTACTTC
TRBD1 NA 15 TRBJ2-5 TRBV7-2 CASRTLGGRGETQYF TGTGCCAGCAGGACGTTAGGGGGCAGGGGGGAGACCCAGTACTTC
NA NA 16 TRBJ1-2 TRBV9 CASSVGSGRGDYGYTF TGTGCCAGCAGCGTAGGCTCAGGACGCGGAGACTATGGCTACACCTTC
NA NA 15 TRBJ2-2 TRBV7-9 CASSLSLAMGGELFF TGTGCCAGCAGCTTATCACTAGCAATGGGCGGGGAGCTGTTTTTT
NA NA 12 TRBJ2-3 TRBV10-2 CASRTHGETQYF TGCGCCAGCAGGACCCACGGGGAGACGCAGTATTTT
NA once 16 TRBJ2-3 TRBV9 CASSVAGDIPTDTQYF TGTGCCAGCAGCGTTGCGGGGGACATCCCCACAGATACGCAGTATTTT
TRBD2 NA 16 TRBJ2-1 TRBV7-9 CASEDAGGASYNEQFF TGTGCCAGCGAGGATGCCGGGGGGGCCTCATACAATGAGCAGTTCTTC
NA NA 15 TRBJ1-4 TRBV5-4 CASSSFGQFNEKLFF TGTGCCAGCAGCTCCTTCGGACAGTTTAATGAAAAACTGTTTTTT
TRBD2 NA 14 TRBJ2-7 TRBV5-1 CASSRTSPTGEQYF TGCGCCAGCAGCCGGACTAGCCCAACTGGCGAGCAGTACTTC
NA NA 16 TRBJ2-5 TRBV15 CATSRRRDTQGETQYF TGTGCCACCAGCAGGAGACGGGACACCCAAGGGGAGACCCAGTACTTC
NA NA 12 TRBJ1-1 TRBV7-2 CASSLGQQEAFF TGTGCCAGCAGCTTAGGTCAACAGGAAGCTTTCTTT
NA NA 14 TRBJ2-2 TRBV7-3 CASRKGSNTGELFF TGTGCCAGCAGAAAAGGCTCGAACACCGGGGAGCTGTTTTTT
TRBD2 NA 15 TRBJ2-1 TRBV4-3 CASGGRGLPYNEQFF TGCGCCAGCGGCGGGCGGGGGTTACCCTACAATGAGCAGTTCTTC
NA NA 16 TRBJ1-4 TRBV5-6 CASSLKSGGGGEKLFF TGTGCCAGCAGCTTAAAGTCGGGTGGGGGCGGTGAAAAACTGTTTTTT
TRBD2 NA 15 TRBJ2-2 TRBV4-3 CASSPNHGGTGELFF TGCGCCAGCAGCCCCAACCACGGGGGGACCGGGGAGCTGTTTTTT
TRBD2 few 18 TRBJ2-1 TRBV10-1 CASRARPGLAPSYNEQFF TGCGCCAGCAGGGCACGTCCGGGACTAGCCCCCTCCTACAATGAGCAGTTCTTC
NA NA 13 TRBJ1-5 TRBV11-3 CASSRAAGQPQHF TGTGCCAGCAGCCGGGCTGCGGGCCAGCCCCAGCATTTT
NA NA 11 TRBJ2-1 TRBV11-2 CASSSNNEQFF TGTGCCAGCAGCTCTAACAATGAGCAGTTCTTC
TRBD2 once 16 TRBJ2-3 TRBV27 CASSLFASGSYDTQYF TGTGCCAGCAGTTTATTCGCTAGCGGGAGTTACGATACGCAGTATTTT
NA NA 13 TRBJ2-3 TRBV28 CASSLSAQDTQYF TGTGCCAGCAGTTTATCGGCGCAAGATACGCAGTATTTT
NA NA 15 TRBJ2-1 TRBV19 CASSKRESNYNEQFF TGTGCCAGTAGTAAGAGGGAGTCAAACTACAATGAGCAGTTCTTC
TRBD2 NA 16 TRBJ2-3 TRBV28 CASSSTTSGTTDTQYF TGTGCCAGCAGTTCCACCACTAGCGGGACCACAGATACGCAGTATTTT
TRBD2 once 18 TRBJ2-5 TRBV10-3 CAISVPGLAIVPGETQYF TGTGCCATCAGTGTTCCGGGACTAGCGATAGTACCCGGAGAGACCCAGTACTTC
NA once 13 TRBJ1-3 TRBV11-3 CASSLDWIYTIYF TGTGCCAGCAGCTTAGATTGGATATACACCATATATTTT
NA NA 16 TRBJ2-1 TRBV5-4 CASSPGGSGLYNEQFF TGTGCCAGCAGCCCCGGAGGGAGCGGGCTATACAATGAGCAGTTCTTC
NA NA 15 TRBJ1-1 TRBV7-2 CASSPIRGVGTEAFF TGTGCCAGCAGCCCAATTCGGGGGGTAGGCACTGAAGCTTTCTTT
NA NA 14 TRBJ1-3 TRBV6-5 CASTPGGSENTIYF TGTGCCAGCACGCCCGGGGGTAGTGAGAACACCATATATTTT
NA NA 15 TRBJ2-3 TRBV28 CASKDYTSSTDTQYF TGTGCCAGCAAAGACTACACCTCTAGCACAGATACGCAGTATTTT
NA NA 18 TRBJ1-6 TRBV7-2 CASSLRLLMAGYNSPLHF TGTGCCAGCAGCTTACGGTTGTTAATGGCAGGGTATAATTCACCCCTCCACTTT